One sample yielded the 31 T cell receptor beta chains listed below, sequenced in a study of cytomegalovirus exposure and HLA in healthy donors. Use of 60 Vbeta and 13 Jbeta primers characterized the PCR. The table came from immunoSEQ multiplex PCR; TCRdb's copy has only in-frame clones and leaves some out. Of about 120,000 clones detected, approximately 80% appear once; the ten largest clones hold about 1.8%. Sequencing used PBMCs. Receptors were obtained from a man aged 35 to 55 in good health and CMV-seronegative.

This chain joins TRBV4-1 and TRBJ2-7; D not resolved. V was trimmed by 4 bases and J by 2 bases, leaving 12 bases between them. This CDR3 has 14 amino acids. The germline gives CDR1 MGHRA, CDR2 YSYEKL. The CDR3 DNA reads TGCGCCAGCAGCCTCCTCGACTTAACCTACGAGCAGTACTTC. It specifies CASSLLDLTYEQYF.

CDR3 sequence (DNA): TGTGCCAGCACACGGGGGGGTCGAGATACGCAGTATTTT. Its protein product is CASTRGGRDTQYF. The chain joins TRBV28 to TRBJ2-3; 8 positions agree with TRBD2. J was trimmed by 5 bases and V by 7 bases; bases with no gene match: 5. The CDR3 loop spans 13 amino acids. Germline CDR1 and CDR2: MDHEN and SYDVKM. Drawing the rest from reference TRBV28 and TRBJ2-3, the complete variable domain is DVKVTQSSRYLVKRTGEKVFLECVQDMDHENMFWYRQDPGLGLRLIYFSYDVKMKEKGDIPEGYSVSREKKERFSLILESASTNQTSMYLCASTRGGRDTQYFGPGTRLTVL.

The V and J genes are TRBV6-5 and TRBJ2-1; 7 nucleotides align to TRBD2. The germline V gene encodes CDR1 MNHEY and CDR2 SVGAGI. Trimming took 0 bases from V and 5 from J; bases not matched to a gene: 4. This CDR3 has 15 amino acids. The CDR3 DNA is TGTGCCAGCAGTTACTCTGCTAGCGGCAACAATGAGCAGTTCTTC. Protein: CASSYSASGNNEQFF.

This clone is a singleton in its sample. This sequence joins TRBV6-5 and TRBJ2-3, with 9 bases lining up with TRBD1. Germline trimming cut 2 bases from V and 6 bases from J; bases unmatched to any gene: 6. Looked up from germline, CDR1 is MNHEY and CDR2 is SVGAGI. The CDR3 runs to 15 residues. The CDR3 DNA reads as TGTGCCAGCAGTTACAGGACAGGGGTTGCGGATACGCAGTATTTT. It translates to CASSYRTGVADTQYF.

The chain combines TRBV7-9 with TRBJ2-7; 11 nucleotides match TRBD2. The CDR3 has 17 amino acids. V shed 0 bases and J 5 bases; nucleotides not matched to a gene: 9. Germline V gene data show CDR1 as SEHNR and CDR2 as FQNEAQ (reference sequence). The CDR3 here is CASSLASGRAWSHEQYF. The CDR3 nucleotides read TGTGCCAGCAGCTTAGCTAGCGGGAGGGCCTGGTCCCACGAGCAGTACTTC.

This clone occurred once. The rearrangement uses TRBV27 and TRBJ1-1; D is perhaps TRBD1 (6 bases). The V gene lost 5 bases and the J gene lost 6 bases, with 16 bases spanning the gap. The CDR3 sequence is 14 residues long. Germline CDR1 MNHEY, CDR2 SMNVEV (reference sequence). The CDR3 nucleotides read TGTGCCAGCAGTCTAACTCCAGGGGTCTCTGAAGCTTTCTTT. This translates into CASSLTPGVSEAFF.

The CDR3 reads CASSLAASGTDTQYF. The DNA of the CDR3 is TGTGCCAGCAGCTTGGCCGCTAGCGGCACAGATACGCAGTATTTT. This chain links TRBV5-4 with TRBJ2-3; possibly TRBD2 for D (6 bases). The V gene lost 0 bases and the J gene lost 1 base, with 9 bases spanning the gap. Germline V gene data show CDR1 as SGHNT and CDR2 as YYREEE (reference sequence). The CDR3 extends over 15 amino acids.

The chain is built from TRBV5-1 and TRBJ2-2; D may be TRBD1 (6 bases). The germline gives CDR1 SGHRS, CDR2 YFSETQ. This CDR3 has 15 residues. Trimming cost V 0 bases and J 5 bases, with 11 bases left between them. The CDR3 sequence is CASSLGQGNTGELFF. CDR3 nucleotides: TGCGCCAGCAGCTTGGGTCAGGGGAATACCGGGGAGCTGTTTTTT. Filled out from reference TRBV5-1 and TRBJ2-2, the complete variable domain reads KAGVTQTPRYLIKTRGQQVTLSCSPISGHRSVSWYQQTPGQGLQFLFEYFSETQRNKGNFPGRFSGRQFSNSRSEMNVSTLELGDSALYLCASSLGQGNTGELFFGEGSRLTVL.

The V call is TRBV18, the J call TRBJ1-2, with a weak D call TRBD1 (5 bases). V was clipped by 8 bases and J by 0 bases, with 25 bases between them. CDR1 and CDR2 from the germline V gene are KGHSH and LQKENI. The CDR3 is 18 amino acids. The CDR3 nucleotides read TGTGCCAGCCTTGGGCCAGCAGGGCAGGGCCGAACTAACTATGGCTACACCTTC. The encoded protein is CASLGPAGQGRTNYGYTF.

V gene TRBV19 combines with J gene TRBJ2-2; no definite D call. Germline CDR1 and CDR2: LNHDA and SQIVND (reference sequence). The CDR3 consists of 13 residues. The germline V and J ends were trimmed by 3 bases and 7 bases, with 9 bases remaining between them. As DNA, the CDR3 is TGTGCCAGTAGTATTAGTCCGGGCGGGGAGCTGTTTTTT. Its protein product is CASSISPGGELFF.

This rearrangement joins TRBV5-1 to TRBJ1-2, with 10 bases lining up with TRBD1. The germline CDR1 and CDR2 sequences are SGHRS and YFSETQ. Germline trimming cut 4 bases from V and 0 bases from J; bases unmatched to any gene: 6. This CDR3 has 16 amino acids. The CDR3 DNA reads TGCGCCAGCAGCCTGGACAGGGGGGGGACTAACTATGGCTACACCTTC. Translating gives CASSLDRGGTNYGYTF.

The genes are TRBV18 and TRBJ2-7, with TRBD1 identical over 9 bases. The trim removed 6 bases at V and 2 bases at J, leaving 8 bases unmatched. The CDR3 spans 15 residues. Germline-derived CDR1 and CDR2 are KGHSH and LQKENI. The CDR3: CASSPGQGRTYEQYF. In DNA form, the CDR3 reads TGTGCCAGCTCTCCGGGACAGGGTAGAACCTACGAGCAGTACTTC.

The chain links TRBV5-1 to TRBJ2-5, with a weak D call TRBD1 (6 bases). The J call may be mistaken, given a closer DNA end match to TRBJ2-7. Germline loops: CDR1 SGHRS, CDR2 YFSETQ. This CDR3 contains 16 residues. CDR3 loop: CASSLTGQLSSYEQYF. CDR3 coding DNA: TGCGCCAGCAGCTTGACTGGACAGCTATCCTCCTACGAGCAGTACTTC.

CDR3 residues: CASTPSANTGELFF. CDR3 nucleotide sequence: TGTGCCAGTACCCCTAGCGCGAACACCGGGGAGCTGTTTTTT. The chain is built from TRBV19 and TRBJ2-2, with D perhaps TRBD2 (6 bases). Trimming removed 7 bases from V and 0 bases from J, with 9 bases in between. The CDR3 runs to 14 residues. Germline values: CDR1 LNHDA, CDR2 SQIVND (reference sequence).

V is TRBV7-3 and J is TRBJ1-3; 14 positions match TRBD2. The end of the DNA is better explained by TRBJ2-2, so the J call may be wrong. In germline, CDR1 is SGHTA, CDR2 FQGTGA. The CDR3 sequence is 19 residues long. CDR3 DNA: TGTGCCAGCAGCTTACGGTCCGGGACTAGCGGGAGGAACACCGGGGAGCTGTTTTTT. This codes for CASSLRSGTSGRNTGELFF.

The CDR3 protein is CASSQDPSEQFF. For the CDR3, the DNA is TGCGCCAGCAGCCAAGACCCTAGTGAGCAGTTCTTC. The chain recombines TRBV4-3 with TRBJ2-1; D remains ambiguous. This CDR3 spans 12 amino acids. CDR1 LGHNA and CDR2 YSLEER come from the germline V gene. The V end lost 0 bases, the J end lost 9 bases, and 6 bases lay between the germline ends.

The gene calls are TRBV7-9 and TRBJ2-1; TRBD2 matches 8 bases. The germline gives CDR1 SEHNR, CDR2 FQNEAQ (reference sequence). J was trimmed by 0 bases and V by 5 bases; bases with no gene match: 6. The CDR3 covers 16 residues. CDR3 amino acids: CASSATSGFSYNEQFF. CDR3 sequence (DNA): TGTGCCAGCAGCGCTACTAGCGGATTCTCCTACAATGAGCAGTTCTTC.

This clone was recorded only once. This chain links TRBV9 with TRBJ2-5; D is possibly TRBD1 (5 bases). V was pared by 0 bases and J by 5 bases, with 11 bases between. Germline-derived CDR1 and CDR2 are SGDLS and YYNGEE. The CDR3 covers 14 residues. CDR3 DNA sequence: TGTGCCAGCAGCGTAGCCCTATCAGGGGAGACCCAGTACTTC. Its protein is CASSVALSGETQYF.

The V and J genes are TRBV18 and TRBJ2-3; 7 nucleotides align to TRBD2. With 3 bases clipped from V and 1 base from J, the junction kept 7 bases outside the gene matches. The germline CDR1 and CDR2 sequences are KGHSH and LQKENI. The CDR3 is made up of 16 amino acids. Written as DNA, the CDR3 is TGTGCCAGCTCACCGCGTGGAGGGAGGGGCACAGATACGCAGTATTTT. It specifies CASSPRGGRGTDTQYF. The full variable domain, in which reference TRBV18 and TRBJ2-3 provide the parts outside the CDR3, is NAGVMQNPRHLVRRRGQEARLRCSPMKGHSHVYWYRQLPEEGLKFMVYLQKENIIDESGMPKERFSAEFPKEGPSILRIQQVVRGDSAAYFCASSPRGGRGTDTQYFGPGTRLTVL.

This clone turned up a few times. V is TRBV11-2 and J is TRBJ1-1; D is unclear. CDR3 length: 14 amino acids. Trimming left V 6 bases short and J 1 base short, with 12 bases between. Germline assignment: CDR1 SGHAT and CDR2 FQNNGV. In nucleotides, the CDR3 is TGTGCCAGCAGATCCGTCCGGGGGAACACTGAAGCTTTCTTT. This encodes CASRSVRGNTEAFF.

The rearrangement links TRBV7-2 to TRBJ2-7; D remains ambiguous. This CDR3 contains 12 residues. V lost 3 bases to trimming and J lost 4 bases, with 7 bases between them. Germline-derived CDR1 and CDR2 are SGHTA and FQGNSA. CDR3 in DNA: TGTGCCAGCAGCTTTTCGAGGTACGAGCAGTACTTC. Its translation is CASSFSRYEQYF.

This clone was counted once. The chain carries TRBV4-1 and TRBJ2-5; D might be TRBD2 (5 bases). This CDR3 contains 13 residues. V shed 4 bases and J shed 5 bases, with 11 bases lying between them. Germline V CDR1 and CDR2: MGHRA, YSYEKL. CDR3 residues: CASSLGLSETQYF. The CDR3 DNA reads TGCGCCAGCAGCCTCGGACTGTCCGAGACCCAGTACTTC.

Only a few counts were recorded for this clone. The CDR3, as DNA: TGTGCCAGTAGTATGGTTGCTAGCGGCGCCTACGAGCAGTACTTC. Its protein is CASSMVASGAYEQYF. The chain combines TRBV19 with TRBJ2-7; TRBD2 matches at 7 bases. Looked up from germline, CDR1 is LNHDA and CDR2 is SQIVND (reference sequence). The ends lost 3 bases at V and 2 bases at J; junction bases unmatched: 7. CDR3 length equals 15 residues.

The chain has TRBV2 and TRBJ2-7, with no clear D. Trimming cost V 5 bases and J 9 bases, with 8 bases left between them. This CDR3 region has 10 residues. In germline, CDR1 is SNHLY, CDR2 FYNNEI. The CDR3 here is CASSFARQYF. DNA for the CDR3: TGTGCCAGCAGTTTCGCGCGGCAGTACTTC.

V and J are TRBV28 and TRBJ2-3; TRBD2 matches 8 bases. V was clipped by 3 bases and J by 2 bases; unmatched bases: 7. CDR1 is MDHEN, CDR2 SYDVKM, per germline. The CDR3 sequence is 16 residues long. CDR3 amino acids: CASSFLASGLTDTQYF. CDR3 DNA: TGTGCCAGCAGTTTCTTGGCTAGCGGGCTCACAGATACGCAGTATTTT.

The V gene is TRBV15, the J gene TRBJ1-2; TRBD1 is a possible D gene (5 bases). CDR3 length: 15 amino acids. V was pared by 0 bases and J by 8 bases, with 16 bases between. Germline V gene lookup returns CDR1 LNHNV and CDR2 YYDKDF (reference sequence). CDR3 sequence (DNA): TGTGCCACCAGCAGAGATGGGGCAGGTGGACCGGGCTACACCTTC. Translated: CATSRDGAGGPGYTF.

The V gene is TRBV19, the J gene TRBJ1-2, with TRBD1 matching over 8 bases. Germline CDR1 is LNHDA and CDR2 is SQIVND (reference sequence). The CDR3 runs 15 residues. V shed 11 bases, J shed 4 bases, and the junction held 15 bases outside the gene matches. CDR3 residues: CASCLTTGAGYGYTF. CDR3 sequence (DNA): TGTGCCTCTTGCCTTACGACAGGGGCGGGCTATGGCTACACCTTC.

J is TRBJ1-4 and V is TRBV28, with D perhaps TRBD1 (5 bases). This CDR3 contains 14 residues. Germline lookup yields CDR1 MDHEN and CDR2 SYDVKM. V dropped 2 bases and J dropped 8 bases, with 12 bases sitting between them. The CDR3 spells CASSLAGSREKLFF. CDR3 in DNA: TGTGCCAGCAGTTTAGCAGGGTCGAGGGAAAAACTGTTTTTT.

The V gene is TRBV29-1, the J gene TRBJ2-4; 7 bases line up with TRBD1. The CDR3 sequence is 11 residues long. Trimming removed 4 bases from V and 12 bases from J; junction bases left unmatched: 6. Germline V lookup: CDR1 SQVTM, CDR2 ANQGSEA. CDR3 DNA: TGCAGCGTTGGGCAGGGGGACAGTCAGTACTTC. The encoded protein is CSVGQGDSQYF. The entire variable domain, with the rest obtained from reference TRBV29-1 and TRBJ2-4, is as follows: SAVISQKPSRDICQRGTSLTIQCQVDSQVTMMFWYRQQPGQSLTLIATANQGSEATYESGFVIDKFPISRPNLTFSTLTVSNMSPEDSSIYLCSVGQGDSQYFGAGTRLSVL.

The rearrangement links TRBV12-5 to TRBJ2-2; 9 nucleotides match TRBD1. J gave up 9 bases and V 8 bases, and 10 bases lay outside the gene matches. This CDR3 is built from 14 residues. Germline V lookup: CDR1 LGHNT, CDR2 FRNRAP. Here the CDR3 reads CASIGTGGIRELFF. CDR3 bases: TGTGCTAGTATCGGAACAGGGGGCATCCGGGAGCTGTTTTTT.

This clone was seen more than once but under ten times. This chain uses TRBV29-1 with TRBJ2-1, with 7 bases that match TRBD1. CDR1 is SQVTM and CDR2 is ANQGSEA in the germline V gene. V gave up 5 bases and J gave up 8 bases; unmatched junction bases: 6. The CDR3 extends over 12 amino acids. The CDR3 region is CSVSQQGYEQFF. The CDR3 DNA sequence: TGCAGCGTTTCCCAACAGGGGTATGAGCAGTTCTTC.